These 16 T cell receptor beta chains came from one sample sequenced in a study of blood T cells in healthy people across ages. Through a sample-barcoded 5' primer and a J-beta primer mix, a second PCR was run for 7 to 11 cycles. TCRdb independently ran MiXCR on the 5' RACE reads; one entry per CDR3 protein. The table lists more than 600,000 distinct CDR3 sequences, around 25% of them singletons. This sample was shared with a second study, whose subject was T cells of mothers and their children.

The sample taken for sequencing was blood. The receptor source for this set is a boy aged 5-17 years in good health.

The gene calls are TRBV5-6 and TRBJ2-5, with 7 bases matching TRBD2. Gene TRBJ2-1 matches the end of the DNA better, so the J call may be wrong. The germline V gene encodes CDR1 SGHDT and CDR2 YYEEEE. This CDR3 spans 14 amino acids. CDR3 DNA: TGTGCCAGCAGCTTGGGGCTAGCGGTCAATGAGCAGTTCTTC. It encodes CASSLGLAVNEQFF.

V gene TRBV28 combines with J gene TRBJ1-5, with 7 bases aligning to TRBD1. CDR3 length: 14 amino acids. In germline, CDR1 is MDHEN, CDR2 SYDVKM. Germline trimming cut 3 bases from V and 4 bases from J; bases unmatched to any gene: 3. The CDR3 DNA is TGTGCCAGCAGTTTCAACAGGGGAAATCAGCCCCAGCATTTT. Amino acid sequence: CASSFNRGNQPQHF.

V and J are TRBV7-2 and TRBJ1-4, with D possibly TRBD1 on 6 matching bases. Trimming stripped 5 bases from V and 8 bases from J, with 12 bases between. The CDR3 contains 13 residues. CDR1 is SGHTA, CDR2 FQGNSA, per germline. The CDR3 here is CASSLLGGEKLFF. CDR3 nucleotide sequence: TGTGCCAGCAGCCTACTGGGGGGCGAAAAACTGTTTTTT.

The chain couples TRBV6-2 or TRBV6-3 to TRBJ1-1; D is possibly TRBD1 (5 bases). The CDR3 has 13 residues. Germline values: CDR1 MNHEY, CDR2 SVGEGT. The V gene lost 7 bases and the J gene lost 1 base, with 10 bases spanning the gap. The CDR3 sequence: CASTFGGNTEAFF. CDR3 coding DNA: TGTGCCAGCACGTTTGGGGGGAACACTGAAGCTTTCTTT.

This clonotype came up a few times. The chain employs TRBV7-2 and TRBJ2-5; no clear D gene. Germline V gene sequence: CDR1 SGHTA, CDR2 FQGNSA. V was shortened by 5 bases and J by 5 bases, with 9 bases between the two germline ends. The CDR3 runs to 12 residues. Written as DNA, the CDR3 is TGTGCCAGCAGCCCTATCAGCGAGACCCAGTACTTC. Its translation: CASSPISETQYF.

This CDR3 reads CATSDSTPGQNNEQFF. Here the CDR3 DNA reads TGTGCCACCAGTGATTCCACCCCGGGACAGAACAATGAGCAGTTCTTC. The chain uses TRBV24-1 and TRBJ2-1; 7 bases map to TRBD1. This CDR3 region has 16 residues. CDR1 KGHDR and CDR2 SFDVKD come from the germline V gene. V shed 2 bases and J 5 bases; nucleotides not matched to a gene: 8.

The chain employs TRBV9 and TRBJ2-5; 9 bases fit TRBD2. The J call may not be correct, given that the DNA end is closer to TRBJ2-1. Germline CDR1 SGDLS, CDR2 YYNGEE. The CDR3 is 15 amino acids. CDR3 residues: CASSGTGTSFNEQFF. The CDR3 region has the DNA TGTGCCAGCAGCGGGACCGGGACTAGCTTCAATGAGCAGTTCTTC.

This clonotype was observed many times. The V call is TRBV5-6, the J call TRBJ2-7; 9 bases align to TRBD2. The CDR3 is 14 amino acids. CDR1 is SGHDT and CDR2 is YYEEEE in the germline V gene. The V segment lost 3 bases and the J segment 2 bases; nucleotides outside the gene matches: 3. The CDR3 nucleotides are TGTGCCAGCAGCTCGGGACTAGCCACCTACGAGCAGTACTTC. Its translation: CASSSGLATYEQYF.

This chain joins TRBV7-9 and TRBJ2-1; 8 bases match TRBD2. The CDR3 loop spans 19 amino acids. Germline V lookup: CDR1 SEHNR, CDR2 FQNEAQ (reference sequence). V lost 1 base and J lost 0; bases outside the gene matches: 11. For the CDR3, the DNA is TGTGCCAGCAGCTTAGATAGGGCTAGCGGGTCGAGCTCCTACAATGAGCAGTTCTTC. Its translation is CASSLDRASGSSSYNEQFF.

This rearrangement joins TRBV20-1 to TRBJ2-7; D is ambiguous. The J call is uncertain, as TRBJ2-1 better fits the DNA end. Germline V gene lookup returns CDR1 DFQATT and CDR2 SNEGSKA (reference sequence). The CDR3 is 13 amino acids. The CDR3 sequence: CSANQDGRDEQFF. In DNA, the CDR3 is TGCAGTGCTAATCAGGACGGTAGGGATGAGCAGTTCTTC.

The V gene is TRBV7-9, the J gene TRBJ2-3, with 12 bases that match TRBD2. The germline V gene encodes CDR1 SEHNR and CDR2 FQNEAQ (reference sequence). Unmatched junction bases numbered 6, after V lost 5 bases and J lost 6 bases. The CDR3 loop spans 15 amino acids. The CDR3, as DNA: TGTGCCAGCAGCCACCCTACTAGCGGGAGGGATACGCAGTATTTT. Translating gives CASSHPTSGRDTQYF.

The chain combines TRBV2 with TRBJ1-4; 7 bases agree with TRBD1. CDR1 is SNHLY and CDR2 is FYNNEI in the germline V gene. CDR3 length: 14 residues. Trimming took 5 bases from V and 7 from J; bases not matched to a gene: 7. CDR3 loop: CASSKGAWPEKLFF. The CDR3 DNA follows: TGTGCCAGCAGTAAGGGGGCCTGGCCTGAAAAACTGTTTTTT.

In this sample, this clonotype turned up a few times. The chain employs TRBV6-1 and TRBJ2-5, with 10 bases aligning to TRBD2. This CDR3 spans 15 amino acids. Per germline, CDR1 MNHNS and CDR2 SASEGT. Trimming removed 7 bases from V and 5 bases from J; junction bases left unmatched: 10. This chain's CDR3 is CASKPSGSVRETQYF. The CDR3 DNA follows: TGTGCCAGCAAGCCTAGCGGGAGTGTGAGGGAGACCCAGTACTTC.

The chain joins TRBV11-2 to TRBJ1-1; 10 positions match TRBD1. Germline loops: CDR1 SGHAT, CDR2 FQNNGV. Trimming at V came to 4 bases and at J to 8 bases, leaving 7 bases not matched to a gene. The CDR3 sequence is 14 residues long. DNA of the CDR3: TGTGCCAGCAGCTGGGGACAGGGGTGGGCCGAAGCTTTCTTT. This translates into CASSWGQGWAEAFF.

This clonotype was detected a few times. The chain has TRBV7-9 and TRBJ2-1; 10 bases fit TRBD2. The CDR3 totals 16 residues. Germline CDR1 SEHNR, CDR2 FQNEAQ (reference sequence). The ends lost 5 bases at V and 3 bases at J; junction bases unmatched: 7. The CDR3 DNA follows: TGTGCCAGCAGCGCCCGGACTAGCGGCCTCTACAATGAGCAGTTCTTC. Its translation: CASSARTSGLYNEQFF.

This chain joins TRBV11-2 and TRBJ2-7; D possibly matches TRBD1 or TRBD2 (5 bases each). V lost 11 bases to trimming and J lost 6 bases, with 20 bases between them. This CDR3 region has 13 residues. Per the germline V gene, CDR1 is SGHAT and CDR2 is FQNNGV. This CDR3 is CASSGRDPGEQYF. CDR3 nucleotide sequence: TGTGCCTCTTCGGGACGGGATCCCGGCGAGCAGTACTTC.